These 2 T cell receptor beta chains were sequenced from one sample in a study of PD-1 blockade in classical Hodgkin lymphoma. The method was immunoSEQ multiplex PCR; TCRdb's version includes in-frame clones alone and lacks a portion of them. The table includes 100,000 or so clones, about nine tenths detected once. Time point reported: cycle 4 day 1 (C4D1), after around six weeks of nivolumab. All patients experienced relapse after autologous stem cell transplantation, and brentuximab vedotin exposure was variable. The source material was peripheral blood mononuclear cells (PBMCs), sampled before the fourth cycle of nivolumab. The source of these receptors is a human donor with classical Hodgkin lymphoma.

The rearrangement uses TRBV4-2 and TRBJ2-5; 8 bases line up with TRBD2. There are 15 residues in the CDR3. Germline V gene sequence: CDR1 LGHNA, CDR2 YNFKEQ. The trim removed 6 bases at V and 7 bases at J, leaving 13 bases unmatched. CDR3 amino acids: CASSQLAGTGRTQYF. CDR3 coding DNA: TGTGCCAGCAGTCAGTTAGCGGGAACGGGGAGGACCCAGTACTTC.

The chain combines TRBV4-1 with TRBJ2-1; 7 bases map to TRBD2. CDR1 is MGHRA, CDR2 YSYEKL, per germline. The length of the CDR3 is 17 residues. J gave up 10 bases and V 4 bases, and 19 bases lay outside the gene matches. CDR3 amino acids: CASSPSVTGGSRDEQFF. The CDR3 DNA reads as TGCGCCAGCAGCCCCTCGGTGACGGGAGGTTCCAGGGACGAGCAGTTCTTC.